The next 15 T cell receptor beta chains were all read from a single sample in a study of pediatric ulcerative colitis. This table comes from immunoSEQ multiplex PCR, and its TCRdb copy is limited to in-frame clones, with some not included. This sample has about 32,000 clones; roughly 78% occur once, and the top ten carry 3.5% to 4.5%. Sequenced material: blood. The receptors here all came from a boy younger than 18 with severe ulcerative colitis.

The chain combines TRBV6-5 with TRBJ1-6; D perhaps matches TRBD1 (5 bases). Trimming removed 10 bases from V and 6 bases from J, with 16 bases in between. Germline V CDR1 and CDR2: MNHEY, SVGAGI. This CDR3 is 14 amino acids long. This CDR3 reads CATTAGRFNSPLHF. In DNA, the CDR3 is TGTGCCACTACGGCAGGGCGTTTTAATTCACCCCTCCACTTT.

This chain links TRBV5-1 with TRBJ2-2, with no clear D. Germline V gene data show CDR1 as SGHRS and CDR2 as YFSETQ. Trimming stripped 4 bases from V and 1 base from J, with 8 bases between. The CDR3 is made up of 14 amino acids. This CDR3 is CASSLEWNTGELFF. For the CDR3, the DNA is TGCGCCAGCAGCCTAGAATGGAACACCGGGGAGCTGTTTTTT.

V and J are TRBV27 and TRBJ1-1, with TRBD1 matching 9 bases. With 3 bases clipped from V and 0 bases from J, the junction kept 5 bases outside the gene matches. The CDR3 sequence is 16 residues long. Germline-derived CDR1 and CDR2 are MNHEY and SMNVEV (reference sequence). This chain's CDR3 is CASSFGQGFMNTEAFF. The DNA for the CDR3 is TGTGCCAGCAGTTTCGGACAGGGGTTCATGAACACTGAAGCTTTCTTT.

This clone was detected only once. The rearrangement uses TRBV5-4 and TRBJ2-3; the D gene is possibly TRBD2 (6 bases). The germline V gene has CDR1 SGHNT and CDR2 YYREEE (reference sequence). The CDR3 sequence is 15 residues long. V lost 3 bases and J 2 bases, leaving 13 bases between the germline ends. The CDR3 DNA reads TGTGCCAGCAGCTCTCCGGGACTTTCCACAGATACGCAGTATTTT. Encoded protein: CASSSPGLSTDTQYF.

The chain uses TRBV4-3 and TRBJ2-7; D unresolved. Germline CDR1 LGHNA, CDR2 YSLEER. V lost 0 bases to trimming and J lost 7 bases, with 7 bases between them. The CDR3 extends over 12 amino acids. In DNA form, the CDR3 reads TGCGCCAGCAGCCAAGATAGGTCGGAGCAGTACTTC. It is translated as CASSQDRSEQYF.

The V and J genes are TRBV19 and TRBJ1-3; weak D call: TRBD1 (6 bases). Germline CDR1 reads LNHDA; CDR2 reads SQIVND (reference sequence). The V end was cut by 5 bases, the J end by 1 base, with 9 bases between. The CDR3 is 14 amino acids. The DNA of the CDR3 is TGTGCCAGTAGTCCCACAGGGTCTGGAAACACCATATATTTT. Protein sequence: CASSPTGSGNTIYF.

This clone appeared once. The chain is built from TRBV6-6 and TRBJ2-1; the match to TRBD1 covers 7 bases. CDR1 MNHNY and CDR2 SVGAGI come from the germline V gene (reference sequence). The J segment lost 2 bases and the V segment lost 7 bases, leaving 8 bases of the junction unmatched. The CDR3 sequence is 15 residues long. Here the CDR3 DNA reads TGTGCCAGCACCATCTCCGGGACAGCCTACAATGAGCAGTTCTTC. Protein product: CASTISGTAYNEQFF.

This chain links TRBV6-5 with TRBJ1-2, with TRBD1 identical over 8 bases. Germline V CDR1 and CDR2: MNHEY, SVGAGI. The CDR3 is 13 residues long. Losses at the gene ends were 2 bases for V and 7 bases for J; bases not matched to a gene: 3. The CDR3 DNA sequence: TGTGCCAGCAGTTACGGACAGGGTGCTGGCTACACCTTC. Translated, it gives CASSYGQGAGYTF.

V usage is TRBV11-2 and J usage is TRBJ2-7, with 10 nucleotides matching TRBD1. CDR3 size: 14 residues. V trimming: 7 bases; J trimming: 7 bases; junction bases outside the gene matches: 10. Germline loops: CDR1 SGHAT, CDR2 FQNNGV. The CDR3 protein is CASTYDRGPREQYF. DNA for the CDR3: TGTGCCAGCACCTACGACAGGGGGCCTAGGGAGCAGTACTTC.

The chain links TRBV25-1 to TRBJ2-1; D unresolved. CDR1 MGHDK and CDR2 SYGVNS come from the germline V gene. The ends were cut back, 1 base at V and 6 bases at J, with 4 bases in the middle. The CDR3 sequence is 12 residues long. CDR3 protein: CASSESSNEQFF. As DNA, the CDR3 is TGTGCCAGCAGTGAATCCAGCAATGAGCAGTTCTTC.

The chain is built from TRBV5-4 and TRBJ2-3; no definite D call. The germline V gene has CDR1 SGHNT and CDR2 YYREEE (reference sequence). This CDR3 contains 11 residues. Trimming pared 5 bases from V and 2 bases from J, leaving 3 bases between. The CDR3 DNA sequence: TGTGCCAGCAGTTCCACAGATACGCAGTATTTT. Its protein is CASSSTDTQYF.

The V and J genes are TRBV5-6 and TRBJ2-1, with a possible D match to TRBD1 (5 bases). Germline V lookup: CDR1 SGHDT, CDR2 YYEEEE. This CDR3 has 16 residues. Trimming shortened V by 1 base and J by 9 bases, and 20 bases separated the two germline ends. The CDR3 is CASSLLLYGGAVEQFF. The CDR3 DNA follows: TGTGCCAGCAGCTTGCTGCTTTATGGTGGGGCCGTTGAGCAGTTCTTC.

The V and J genes are TRBV4-3 and TRBJ2-4; TRBD2 aligns across 7 bases. The junction had 8 bases not matched to a gene; V was cut back by 1 base and J by 8 bases. The CDR3 runs 15 residues. Germline CDR1 reads LGHNA; CDR2 reads YSLEER. The CDR3 coding sequence is TGCGCCAGCAGCCAAGTTTACGGGGGGAACCACATTCAGTACTTC. This sequence encodes CASSQVYGGNHIQYF.

This clone occurred once. V usage is TRBV6-5 and J usage is TRBJ1-1, with D unclear. Germline V gene data show CDR1 as MNHEY and CDR2 as SVGAGI. This CDR3 comprises 11 residues. V was shortened by 9 bases and J by 2 bases, with 7 bases between the two germline ends. In DNA, the CDR3 is TGTGCCAGTCTGCATAACACTGAAGCTTTCTTT. Its translation is CASLHNTEAFF.

The gene calls are TRBV19 and TRBJ1-1; 10 bases map to TRBD1. Trimming cost V 1 base and J 2 bases; bases outside gene matches: 13. CDR3 length equals 19 residues. Looked up from germline, CDR1 is LNHDA and CDR2 is SQIVND (reference sequence). CDR3 protein: CASSIGRAGTGVGNTEAFF. The CDR3, as DNA: TGTGCCAGTAGTATAGGGCGGGCCGGGACAGGGGTCGGTAACACTGAAGCTTTCTTT. Supplemented by reference TRBV19 and TRBJ1-1, the full variable domain reads DGGITQSPKYLFRKEGQNVTLSCEQNLNHDAMYWYRQDPGQGLRLIYYSQIVNDFQKGDIAEGYSVSREKKESFPLTVTSAQKNPTAFYLCASSIGRAGTGVGNTEAFFGQGTRLTVV.